This TCR beta chain originates from a study of Ad26.COV2.S vaccination and SARS-CoV-2 variants. Background on the study: Intramuscular Ad26.COV2.S at 5x10^10 or 1x10^11 viral particles.

Sequencing used immunoSEQ multiplex PCR; TCRdb keeps in-frame clones, though not all of them. Among roughly 700,000 clones listed, around 90% were seen once. V shed 5 bases, J shed 1 base, and the junction held 5 bases outside the gene matches. The V gene's germline CDR1 is MNHEY and CDR2 SMNVEV (reference sequence). The CDR3 has 15 amino acids. This sample's treatment: roughly 19 received Ad26.COV2.S at low or high dose, single or two shots; about 5 received placebo; per-sample allocation not given. After the first vaccine or placebo injection, samples were drawn on day 63. The receptor's source is a person aged 18-60 years who received the Ad26.COV2.S COVID-19 vaccine or a placebo. The material sequenced was peripheral blood, taken in a trial of Ad26.COV2.S vaccine versus placebo. This rearrangement joins TRBV27 to TRBJ1-1; 9 bases match TRBD1. CDR3 sequence (DNA): TGTGCCAGCAGTAAGTGGGGACAGGGGAACACTGAAGCTTTCTTT. This codes for CASSKWGQGNTEAFF.